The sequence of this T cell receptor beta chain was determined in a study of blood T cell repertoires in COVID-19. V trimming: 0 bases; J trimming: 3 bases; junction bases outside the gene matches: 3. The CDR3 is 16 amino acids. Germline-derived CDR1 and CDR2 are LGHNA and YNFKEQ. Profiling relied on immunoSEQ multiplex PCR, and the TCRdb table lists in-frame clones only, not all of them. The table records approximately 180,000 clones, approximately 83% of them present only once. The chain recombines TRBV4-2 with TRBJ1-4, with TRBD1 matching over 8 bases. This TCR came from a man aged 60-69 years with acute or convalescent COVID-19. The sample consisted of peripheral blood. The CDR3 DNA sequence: TGTGCCAGCAGCCAAGATACAGGGGGATCTAATGAAAAACTGTTTTTT. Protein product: CASSQDTGGSNEKLFF.